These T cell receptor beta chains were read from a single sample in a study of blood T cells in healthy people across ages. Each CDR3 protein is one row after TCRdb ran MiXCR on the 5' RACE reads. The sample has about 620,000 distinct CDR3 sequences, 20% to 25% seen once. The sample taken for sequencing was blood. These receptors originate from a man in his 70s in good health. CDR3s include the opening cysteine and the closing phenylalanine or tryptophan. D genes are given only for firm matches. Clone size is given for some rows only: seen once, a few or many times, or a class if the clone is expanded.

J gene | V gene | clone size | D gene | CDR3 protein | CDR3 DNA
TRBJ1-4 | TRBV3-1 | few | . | CASSQDLTVVGKLFF | TGTGCCAGCAGCCAAGATCTGACAGTGGTGGGAAAACTGTTTTTT
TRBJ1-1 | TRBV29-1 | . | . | CSVLRTPPGGTEAFF | TGCAGCGTTCTGCGGACCCCCCCGGGGGGCACTGAAGCTTTCTTT
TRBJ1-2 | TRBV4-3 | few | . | CASSQGEGFYGYTF | TGCGCCAGCAGCCAAGGAGAAGGGTTCTATGGCTACACCTTC
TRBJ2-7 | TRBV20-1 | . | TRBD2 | CSASGGGPTTREQYF | TGCAGTGCTAGCGGCGGGGGACCGACGACCAGAGAGCAGTACTTC
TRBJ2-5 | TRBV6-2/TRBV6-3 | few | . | CATNRRLQETQYF | TGTGCCACCAACAGACGGCTCCAAGAGACCCAGTACTTC
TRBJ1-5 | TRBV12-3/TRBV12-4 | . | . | CASRNEQVSNQPQHF | TGTGCCAGCCGTAATGAACAGGTTTCCAATCAGCCCCAGCATTTT
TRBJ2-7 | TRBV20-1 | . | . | CSARWDSNSSEQYF | TGCAGTGCTAGATGGGACTCGAACTCCTCCGAGCAGTACTTC
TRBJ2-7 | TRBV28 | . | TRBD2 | CASRSSSGTYEQYF | TGTGCCAGCAGATCCTCTAGCGGGACCTACGAGCAGTACTTC
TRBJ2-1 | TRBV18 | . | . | CASSPPGSTTYNEQFF | TGTGCCAGCTCACCACCGGGGAGTACGACTTACAATGAGCAGTTCTTC
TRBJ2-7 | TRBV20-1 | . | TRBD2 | CSASGTSGRLNEQYF | TGCAGTGCTTCCGGGACTAGCGGCAGGTTAAACGAGCAGTACTTC
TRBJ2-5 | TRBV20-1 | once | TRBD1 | CSARDPTPTGGQTQYF | TGCAGTGCTAGAGATCCCACTCCGACAGGGGGTCAGACCCAGTACTTC
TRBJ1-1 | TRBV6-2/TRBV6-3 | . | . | CASSYSSRGDARMNTEAFF | TGTGCCAGCAGTTACTCGAGTAGGGGGGACGCCAGGATGAACACTGAAGCTTTCTTT
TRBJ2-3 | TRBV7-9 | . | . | CASSMLDTQYF | TGTGCCAGCAGTATGCTAGATACGCAGTATTTT
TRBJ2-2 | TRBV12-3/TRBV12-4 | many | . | CASRKGDTGELFF | TGTGCCAGCAGAAAGGGGGACACCGGGGAGCTGTTTTTT
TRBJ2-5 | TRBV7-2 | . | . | CASSLAGLEGAETQYF | TGTGCCAGCAGCTTAGCAGGGCTCGAGGGCGCGGAGACCCAGTACTTC
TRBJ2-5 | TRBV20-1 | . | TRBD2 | CSSGTTEETQYF | TGCAGTTCCGGGACTACCGAAGAGACCCAGTACTTC
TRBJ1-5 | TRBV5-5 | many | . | CASSFGGDQPQHF | TGTGCCAGCAGCTTCGGGGGTGATCAGCCCCAGCATTTT
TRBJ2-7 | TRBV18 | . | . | CASSLRAAQYEQYF | TGTGCCAGCTCACTGCGGGCCGCACAGTACGAGCAGTACTTC